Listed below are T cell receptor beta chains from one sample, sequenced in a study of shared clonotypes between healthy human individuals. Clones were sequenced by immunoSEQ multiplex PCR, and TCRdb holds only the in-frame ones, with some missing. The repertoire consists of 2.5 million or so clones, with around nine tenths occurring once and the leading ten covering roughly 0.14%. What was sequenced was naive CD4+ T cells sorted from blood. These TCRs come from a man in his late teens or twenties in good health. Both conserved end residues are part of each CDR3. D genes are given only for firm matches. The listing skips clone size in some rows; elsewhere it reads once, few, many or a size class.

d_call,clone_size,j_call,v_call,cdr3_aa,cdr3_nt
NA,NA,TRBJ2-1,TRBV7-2,CASSPRLGEQFF,TGTGCCAGCAGCCCCCGCTTAGGTGAGCAGTTCTTC
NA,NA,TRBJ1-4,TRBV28,CASSLGQQYEKLFF,TGTGCCAGCAGTTTGGGGCAACAGTATGAAAAACTGTTTTTT
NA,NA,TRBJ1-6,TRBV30,CAWSGSTGSLHF,TGTGCCTGGAGTGGGTCAACGGGATCCCTCCACTTT
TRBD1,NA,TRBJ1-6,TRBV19,CASSTNGQGERSPLHF,TGTGCCAGTAGTACCAACGGACAGGGGGAGAGATCACCCCTCCACTTT
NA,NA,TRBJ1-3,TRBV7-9,CASSLPVLGLSGNTIYF,TGTGCCAGCAGCCTACCCGTTCTGGGACTCTCTGGAAACACCATATATTTT
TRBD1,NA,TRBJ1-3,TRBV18,CASSPRTGAFENTIYF,TGTGCCAGCTCACCACGGACAGGGGCGTTTGAAAACACCATATATTTT
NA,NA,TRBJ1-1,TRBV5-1,CASSLEFRVSEAFF,TGCGCCAGCAGCTTAGAGTTCAGGGTTTCTGAAGCTTTCTTT
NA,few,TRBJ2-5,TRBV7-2,CASSLDRETQYF,TGTGCCAGCAGCTTAGACAGAGAGACCCAGTACTTC
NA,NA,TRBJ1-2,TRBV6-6,CASSYPYF,TGTGCCAGCAGTTACCCGTACTTC
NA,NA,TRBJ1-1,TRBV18,CASSFSDTEAFF,TGTGCCAGCTCATTCTCCGACACTGAAGCTTTCTTT
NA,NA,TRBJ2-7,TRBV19,CASSTGRSYEQYF,TGTGCCAGTAGTACAGGGAGGAGCTACGAGCAGTACTTC
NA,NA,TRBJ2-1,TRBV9,CASSDPRSSYNEQFF,TGTGCCAGCAGCGACCCCCGCAGCTCCTACAATGAGCAGTTCTTC
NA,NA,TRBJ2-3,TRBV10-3,CAISESRTSTDTQYF,TGTGCCATCAGTGAGTCGAGGACTAGCACAGATACGCAGTATTTT
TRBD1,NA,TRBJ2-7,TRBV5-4,CATTRDRGLYEQYF,TGTGCCACCACCCGGGACAGGGGGCTCTACGAGCAGTACTTC
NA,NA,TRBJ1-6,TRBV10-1,CASSELQVNSPLHF,TGCGCCAGCAGTGAATTACAGGTGAATTCACCCCTCCACTTT
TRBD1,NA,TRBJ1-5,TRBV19,CASSAQTGNQPQHF,TGTGCCAGTAGTGCCCAGACAGGGAATCAGCCCCAGCATTTT
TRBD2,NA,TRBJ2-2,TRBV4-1,CASSQGPSGGTNTGELFF,TGCGCCAGCAGCCAGGGCCCTAGCGGGGGCACGAACACCGGGGAGCTGTTTTTT
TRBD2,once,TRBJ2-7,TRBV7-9,CASSHSGASIGEQYF,TGTGCCAGCAGCCACAGCGGGGCGTCGATAGGCGAGCAGTACTTC
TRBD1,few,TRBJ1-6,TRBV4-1,CASQRDRGPPPLHF,TGCGCCAGCCAGCGGGACAGGGGACCTCCACCCCTCCACTTT
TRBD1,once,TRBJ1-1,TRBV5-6,CASSSGQGGMWNTEAFF,TGTGCCAGCAGCTCCGGACAGGGTGGTATGTGGAACACTGAAGCTTTCTTT
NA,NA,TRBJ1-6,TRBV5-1,CASSFAGHDNSPLHF,TGCGCCAGCAGCTTCGCTGGCCACGATAATTCACCCCTCCACTTT
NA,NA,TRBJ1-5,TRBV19,CASSRQELGGNQPQHF,TGTGCCAGTAGTCGACAGGAACTAGGAGGCAATCAGCCCCAGCATTTT